Here is one T cell receptor beta chain with its context. As yet, its antigen is unknown. The CDR3 has 15 residues. Germline loops: CDR1 SGHNT, CDR2 YYREEE (reference sequence). With 2 bases removed from V and 2 bases from J, the gap between germline ends came to 10 bases. This sample is part of a study of T cell responses to AZD1222 COVID-19 vaccine. On the study more broadly: Second doses at about 4 or about 12 weeks were pooled. Study-level points and caveats: Breadth and depth of Spike-specific TCRs rose after two AZD1222 doses. Reportedly, nearly half of unique spike TCRs recognized epitopes outside B.1.351/B.1.1.7 mutations.

Sequenced by immunoSEQ multiplex PCR; TCRdb stores in-frame clones only, minus some. The profile covers 200,000 to 300,000 clones, with 85% to 95% appearing a single time and roughly 0.51% taken by the ten largest. The sequence derives from an adult in good health. The V gene is TRBV5-4, the J gene TRBJ2-2, with D unresolved. The material sequenced was peripheral blood, taken on day 0 of AZD1222 vaccination. The CDR3 spells CASSLIGFNTGELFF. CDR3 DNA sequence: TGTGCCAGCAGCTTAATAGGGTTCAACACCGGGGAGCTGTTTTTT. The full variable domain, completed using reference TRBV5-4 and TRBJ2-2, is ETGVTQSPTHLIKTRGQQVTLRCSSQSGHNTVSWYQQALGQGPQFIFQYYREEENGRGNFPPRFSGLQFPNYSSELNVNALELDDSALYLCASSLIGFNTGELFFGEGSRLTVL.